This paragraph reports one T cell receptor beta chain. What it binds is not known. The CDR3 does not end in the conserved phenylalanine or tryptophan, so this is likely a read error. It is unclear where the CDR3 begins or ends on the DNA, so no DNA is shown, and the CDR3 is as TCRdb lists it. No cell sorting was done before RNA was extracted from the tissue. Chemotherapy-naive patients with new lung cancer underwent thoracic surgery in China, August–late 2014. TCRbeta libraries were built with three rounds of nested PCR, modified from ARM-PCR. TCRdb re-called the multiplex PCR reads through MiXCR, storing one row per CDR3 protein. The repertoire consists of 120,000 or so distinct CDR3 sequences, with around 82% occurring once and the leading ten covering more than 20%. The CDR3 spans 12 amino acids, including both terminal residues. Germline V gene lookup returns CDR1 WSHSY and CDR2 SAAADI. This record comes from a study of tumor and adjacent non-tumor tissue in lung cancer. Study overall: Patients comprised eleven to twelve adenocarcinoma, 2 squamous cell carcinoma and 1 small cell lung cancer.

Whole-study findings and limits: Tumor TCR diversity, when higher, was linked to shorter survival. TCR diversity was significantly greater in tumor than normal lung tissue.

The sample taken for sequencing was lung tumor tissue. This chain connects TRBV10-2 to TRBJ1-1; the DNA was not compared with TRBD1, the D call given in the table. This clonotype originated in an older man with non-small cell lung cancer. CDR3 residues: CASRDMGAEAYS.